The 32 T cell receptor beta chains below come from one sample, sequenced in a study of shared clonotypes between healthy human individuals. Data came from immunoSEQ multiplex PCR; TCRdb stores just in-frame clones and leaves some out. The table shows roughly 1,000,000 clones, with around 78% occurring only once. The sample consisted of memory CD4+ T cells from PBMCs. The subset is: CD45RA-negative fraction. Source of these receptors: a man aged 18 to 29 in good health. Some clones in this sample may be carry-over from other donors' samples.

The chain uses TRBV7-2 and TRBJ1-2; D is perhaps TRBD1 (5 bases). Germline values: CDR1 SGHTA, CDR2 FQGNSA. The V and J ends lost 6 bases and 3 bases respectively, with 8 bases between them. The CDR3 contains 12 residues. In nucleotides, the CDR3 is TGTGCCAGCAGGTCAGGGTACTATGGCTACACCTTC. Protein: CASRSGYYGYTF.

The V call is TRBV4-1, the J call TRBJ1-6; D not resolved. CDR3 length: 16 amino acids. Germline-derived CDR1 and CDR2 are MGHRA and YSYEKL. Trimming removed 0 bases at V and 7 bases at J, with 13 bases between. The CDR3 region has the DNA TGCGCCAGCAGCCAAGAAGGTGTAAAGGCGAATTCACCCCTCCACTTT. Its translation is CASSQEGVKANSPLHF.

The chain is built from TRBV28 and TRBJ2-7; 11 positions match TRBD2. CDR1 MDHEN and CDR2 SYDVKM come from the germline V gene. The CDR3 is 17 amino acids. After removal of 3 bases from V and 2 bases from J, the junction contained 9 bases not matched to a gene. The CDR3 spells CASSFWTSGPFAYEQYF. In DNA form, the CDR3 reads TGTGCCAGCAGTTTTTGGACTAGCGGGCCCTTCGCCTACGAGCAGTACTTC.

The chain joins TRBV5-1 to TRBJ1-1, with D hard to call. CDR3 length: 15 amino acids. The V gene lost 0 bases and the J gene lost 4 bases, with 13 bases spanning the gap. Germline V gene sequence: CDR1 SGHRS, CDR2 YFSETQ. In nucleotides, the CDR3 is TGCGCCAGCAGCTTGGGACTGTCTGGAGGCACTGAAGCTTTCTTT. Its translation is CASSLGLSGGTEAFF.

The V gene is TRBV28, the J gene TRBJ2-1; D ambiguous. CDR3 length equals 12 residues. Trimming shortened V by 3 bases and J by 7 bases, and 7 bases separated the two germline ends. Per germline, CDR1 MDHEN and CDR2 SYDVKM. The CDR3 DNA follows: TGTGCCAGCAGTTTTTGGGCGAATGAGCAGTTCTTC. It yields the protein CASSFWANEQFF.

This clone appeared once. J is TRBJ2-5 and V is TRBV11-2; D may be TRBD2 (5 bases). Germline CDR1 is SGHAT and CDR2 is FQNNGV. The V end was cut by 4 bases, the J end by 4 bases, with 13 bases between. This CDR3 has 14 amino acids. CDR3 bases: TGTGCCAGCAGCTCCCACTGGGAGCCAGAGACCCAGTACTTC. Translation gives CASSSHWEPETQYF. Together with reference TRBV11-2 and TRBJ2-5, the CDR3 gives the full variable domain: EAGVAQSPRYKIIEKRQSVAFWCNPISGHATLYWYQQILGQGPKLLIQFQNNGVVDDSQLPKDRFSAERLKGVDSTLKIQPAKLEDSAVYLCASSSHWEPETQYFGPGTRLLVL.

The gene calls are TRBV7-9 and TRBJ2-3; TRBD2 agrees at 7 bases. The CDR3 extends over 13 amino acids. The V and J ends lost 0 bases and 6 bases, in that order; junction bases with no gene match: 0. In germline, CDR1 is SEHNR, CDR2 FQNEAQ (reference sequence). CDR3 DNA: TGTGCCAGCAGCTTAGCGGGAGGGGATACGCAGTATTTT. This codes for CASSLAGGDTQYF.

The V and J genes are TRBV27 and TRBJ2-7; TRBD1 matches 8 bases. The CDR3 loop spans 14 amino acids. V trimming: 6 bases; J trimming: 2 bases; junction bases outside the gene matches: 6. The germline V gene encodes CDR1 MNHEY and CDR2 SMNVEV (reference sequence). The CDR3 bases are TGTGCCAGCAGGGGACGGACAGGGCCCTACGAGCAGTACTTC. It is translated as CASRGRTGPYEQYF.

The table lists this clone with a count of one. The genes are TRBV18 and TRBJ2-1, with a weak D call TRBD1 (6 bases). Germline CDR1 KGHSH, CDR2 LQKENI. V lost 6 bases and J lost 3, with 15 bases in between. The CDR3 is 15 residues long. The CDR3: CASSPRGSLYNEQFF. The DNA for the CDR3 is TGTGCCAGCTCTCCCAGGGGCTCCCTCTACAATGAGCAGTTCTTC.

The CDR3 loop is CAISPAGASGNTIYF. CDR3 in DNA: TGTGCCATCAGTCCCGCAGGCGCCTCTGGAAACACCATATATTTT. The chain is built from TRBV10-3 and TRBJ1-3, with D uncertain. The CDR3 spans 15 residues. The germline V gene has CDR1 ENHRY and CDR2 SYGVKD. V lost 5 bases and J 0 bases, leaving 11 bases between the germline ends.

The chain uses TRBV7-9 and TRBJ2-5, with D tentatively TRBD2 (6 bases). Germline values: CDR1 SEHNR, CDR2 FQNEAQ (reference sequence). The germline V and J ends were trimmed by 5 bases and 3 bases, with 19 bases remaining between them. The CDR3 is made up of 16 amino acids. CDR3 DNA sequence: TGTGCCAGCAGCCTTTTAGTGCAGTGGGGGGAAGAGACCCAGTACTTC. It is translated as CASSLLVQWGEETQYF.

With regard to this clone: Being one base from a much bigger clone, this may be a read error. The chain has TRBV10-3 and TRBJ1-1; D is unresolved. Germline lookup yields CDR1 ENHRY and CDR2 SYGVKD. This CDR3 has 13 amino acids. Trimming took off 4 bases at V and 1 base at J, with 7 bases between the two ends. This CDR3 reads CAISGTGNTEAFF. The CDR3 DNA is TGTGCCATCAGTGGGACGGGGAACACTGAAGCTTTCTTT.

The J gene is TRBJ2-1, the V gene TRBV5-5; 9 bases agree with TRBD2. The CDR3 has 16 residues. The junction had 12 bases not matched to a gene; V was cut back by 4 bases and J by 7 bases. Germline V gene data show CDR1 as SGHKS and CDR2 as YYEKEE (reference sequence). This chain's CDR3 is CASSQDGREGWNEQFF. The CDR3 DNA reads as TGTGCCAGCAGCCAAGATGGGCGGGAGGGTTGGAATGAGCAGTTCTTC.

CDR3 sequence (DNA): TGTGCCAGCAGCAAGCAGGGGGGGGACCAGCCCCAGCATTTT. It is translated as CASSKQGGDQPQHF. This chain connects TRBV7-2 to TRBJ1-5; 7 bases fit TRBD1. The CDR3 has 14 residues. Trimming cost V 5 bases and J 7 bases; bases outside gene matches: 8. The germline V gene encodes CDR1 SGHTA and CDR2 FQGNSA.

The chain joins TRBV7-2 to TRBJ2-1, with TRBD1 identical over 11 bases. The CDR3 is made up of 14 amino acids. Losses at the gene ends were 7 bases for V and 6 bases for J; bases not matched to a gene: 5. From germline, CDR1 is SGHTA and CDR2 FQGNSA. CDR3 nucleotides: TGTGCCAGCAACTTGGACAGGGGGCTCAATGAGCAGTTCTTC. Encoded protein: CASNLDRGLNEQFF.

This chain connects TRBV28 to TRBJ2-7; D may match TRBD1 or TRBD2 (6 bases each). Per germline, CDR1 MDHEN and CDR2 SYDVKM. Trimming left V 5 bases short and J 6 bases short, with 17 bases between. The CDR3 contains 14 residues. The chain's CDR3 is CASSEPGRGLEQYF. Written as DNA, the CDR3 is TGTGCCAGCAGTGAGCCGGGACGGGGGCTCGAGCAGTACTTC. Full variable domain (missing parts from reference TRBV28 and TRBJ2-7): DVKVTQSSRYLVKRTGEKVFLECVQDMDHENMFWYRQDPGLGLRLIYFSYDVKMKEKGDIPEGYSVSREKKERFSLILESASTNQTSMYLCASSEPGRGLEQYFGPGTRLTVT.

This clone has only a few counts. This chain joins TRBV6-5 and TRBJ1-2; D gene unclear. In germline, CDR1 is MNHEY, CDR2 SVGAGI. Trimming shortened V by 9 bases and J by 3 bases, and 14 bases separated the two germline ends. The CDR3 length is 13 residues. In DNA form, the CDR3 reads TGTGCCAGTACACGCAGCTCAGACTATGGCTACACCTTC. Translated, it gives CASTRSSDYGYTF.

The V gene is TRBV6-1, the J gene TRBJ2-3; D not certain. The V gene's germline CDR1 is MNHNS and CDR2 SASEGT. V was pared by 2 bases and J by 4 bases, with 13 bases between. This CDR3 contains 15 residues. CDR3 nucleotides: TGTGCCAGCAGTGAAAATAGGGCTCTATCAGATACGCAGTATTTT. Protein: CASSENRALSDTQYF.

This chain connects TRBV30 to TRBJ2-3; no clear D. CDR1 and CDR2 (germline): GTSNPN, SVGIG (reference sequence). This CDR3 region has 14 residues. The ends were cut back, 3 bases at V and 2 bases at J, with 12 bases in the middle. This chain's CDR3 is CAWRKRVATDTQYF. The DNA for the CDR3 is TGTGCCTGGAGGAAGCGAGTTGCCACAGATACGCAGTATTTT.

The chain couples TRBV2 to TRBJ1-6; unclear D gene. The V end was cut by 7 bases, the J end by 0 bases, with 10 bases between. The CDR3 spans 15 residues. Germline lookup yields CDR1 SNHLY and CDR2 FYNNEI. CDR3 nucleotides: TGTGCCAGCACCCAGTCGAGCTCCTATAATTCACCCCTCCACTTT. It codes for CASTQSSSYNSPLHF.

CDR3 nucleotides: TGTGCCAGCAGCCCTTGGGGAGCGATCGGGGCCGGGGAGCTGTTTTTT. Its protein is CASSPWGAIGAGELFF. The rearrangement joins TRBV14 to TRBJ2-2; TRBD2 might be the D (5 bases). Trimming removed 4 bases from V and 6 bases from J, with 18 bases in between. Germline CDR1 is SGHDN and CDR2 is FVKESK. CDR3 size: 16 residues.

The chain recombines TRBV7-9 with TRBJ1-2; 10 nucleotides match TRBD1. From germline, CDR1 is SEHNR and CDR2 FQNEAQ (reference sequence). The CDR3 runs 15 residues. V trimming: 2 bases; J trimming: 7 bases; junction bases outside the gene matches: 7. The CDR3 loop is CASSLTSGTGVGYTF. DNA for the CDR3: TGTGCCAGCAGCTTAACCTCCGGGACAGGGGTTGGCTACACCTTC.

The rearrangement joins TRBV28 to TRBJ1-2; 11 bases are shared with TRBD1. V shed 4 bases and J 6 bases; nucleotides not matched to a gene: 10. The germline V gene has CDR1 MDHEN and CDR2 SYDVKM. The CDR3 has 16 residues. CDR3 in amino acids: CASSSSAGQGADGYTF. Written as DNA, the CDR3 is TGTGCCAGCAGTTCCAGTGCCGGACAGGGGGCGGATGGCTACACCTTC.

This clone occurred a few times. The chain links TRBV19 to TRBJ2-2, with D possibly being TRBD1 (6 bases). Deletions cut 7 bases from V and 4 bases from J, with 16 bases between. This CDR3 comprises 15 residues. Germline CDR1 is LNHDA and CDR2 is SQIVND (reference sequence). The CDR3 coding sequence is TGTGCCAGTAATCAGAAGAGAGGGGGCACCGGGGAGCTGTTTTTT. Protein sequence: CASNQKRGGTGELFF. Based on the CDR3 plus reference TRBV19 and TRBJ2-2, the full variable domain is DGGITQSPKYLFRKEGQNVTLSCEQNLNHDAMYWYRQDPGQGLRLIYYSQIVNDFQKGDIAEGYSVSREKKESFPLTVTSAQKNPTAFYLCASNQKRGGTGELFFGEGSRLTVL.

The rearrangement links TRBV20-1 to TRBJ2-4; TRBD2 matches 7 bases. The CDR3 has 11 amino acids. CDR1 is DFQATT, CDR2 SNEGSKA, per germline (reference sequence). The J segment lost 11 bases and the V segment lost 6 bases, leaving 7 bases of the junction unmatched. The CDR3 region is CSAAGDGLQYF. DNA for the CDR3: TGCAGTGCGGCGGGGGACGGCCTTCAGTACTTC.

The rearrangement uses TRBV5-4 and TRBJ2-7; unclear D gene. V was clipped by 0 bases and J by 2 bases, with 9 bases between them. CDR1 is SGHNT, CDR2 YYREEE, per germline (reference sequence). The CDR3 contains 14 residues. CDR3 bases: TGTGCCAGCAGCTTGGATGGCGCCGCCTACGAGCAGTACTTC. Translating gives CASSLDGAAYEQYF.

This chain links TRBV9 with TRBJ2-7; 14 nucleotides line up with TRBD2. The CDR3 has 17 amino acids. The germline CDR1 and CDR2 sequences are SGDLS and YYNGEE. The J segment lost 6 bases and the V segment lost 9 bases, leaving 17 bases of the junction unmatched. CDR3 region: CAIYLPGTSGRVSEQYF. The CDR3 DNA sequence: TGTGCCATCTATCTCCCCGGGACTAGCGGGAGAGTCTCCGAGCAGTACTTC.

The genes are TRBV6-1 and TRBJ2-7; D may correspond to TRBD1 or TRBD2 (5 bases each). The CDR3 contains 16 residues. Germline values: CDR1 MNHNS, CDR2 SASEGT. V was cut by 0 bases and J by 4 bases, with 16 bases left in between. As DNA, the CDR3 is TGTGCCAGCAGTGAAGCAAGGCGAGGGGCAAGGTACGAGCAGTACTTC. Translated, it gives CASSEARRGARYEQYF.

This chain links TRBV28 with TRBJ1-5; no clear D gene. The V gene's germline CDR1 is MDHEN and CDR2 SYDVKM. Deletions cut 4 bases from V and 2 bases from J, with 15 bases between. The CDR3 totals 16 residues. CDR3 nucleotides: TGTGCCAGCAGTTCCGGCGGCTGGAGGGGCAATCAGCCCCAGCATTTT. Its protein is CASSSGGWRGNQPQHF.

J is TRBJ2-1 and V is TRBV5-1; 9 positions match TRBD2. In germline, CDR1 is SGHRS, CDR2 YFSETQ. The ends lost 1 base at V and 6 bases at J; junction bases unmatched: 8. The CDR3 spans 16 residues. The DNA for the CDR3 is TGCGCCAGCAGCTTGTCGCCTAGCGGGATTGGCAATGAGCAGTTCTTC. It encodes CASSLSPSGIGNEQFF.

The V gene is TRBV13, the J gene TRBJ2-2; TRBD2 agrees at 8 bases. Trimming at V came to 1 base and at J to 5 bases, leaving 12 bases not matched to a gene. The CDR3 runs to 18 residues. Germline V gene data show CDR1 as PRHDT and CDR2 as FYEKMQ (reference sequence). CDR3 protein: CASSLVRFGRARTGELFF. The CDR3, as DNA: TGTGCCAGCAGCTTAGTCCGCTTCGGGAGGGCCCGAACCGGGGAGCTGTTTTTT.

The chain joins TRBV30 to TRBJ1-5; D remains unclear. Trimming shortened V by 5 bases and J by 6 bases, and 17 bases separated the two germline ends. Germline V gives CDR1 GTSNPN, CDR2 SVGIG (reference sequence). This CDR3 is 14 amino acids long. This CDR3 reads CAWSSIGTGQPQHF. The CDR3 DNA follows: TGTGCCTGGTCCTCTATCGGAACGGGTCAGCCCCAGCATTTT.